This T cell receptor beta chain was sequenced for a study of blood T cell repertoires in COVID-19. Study details: Acute and convalescent COVID-19 samples came from the United States, Italy and Spain. T cells, B-cell-depleted T cells, or PBMCs supplied cDNA or gDNA.

Using immunoSEQ multiplex PCR, the repertoire was profiled, and TCRdb retains in-frame clones only, with some absent. The sample lists some 350,000 clones, 85% to 90% occurring once. The TCR was taken from a woman aged 65 to 85 with COVID-19, enrolled during active disease. Sequenced sample: peripheral blood.

The CDR3 sequence: CASSYRGPPEAFF. The CDR3 DNA is TGTGCCAGCAGTTACAGGGGGCCCCCTGAAGCTTTCTTT. The rearrangement uses TRBV6-5 and TRBJ1-1; TRBD1 matches at 7 bases. The CDR3 extends over 13 amino acids. The J segment lost 6 bases and the V segment lost 2 bases, leaving 3 bases of the junction unmatched. The germline V gene encodes CDR1 MNHEY and CDR2 SVGAGI.